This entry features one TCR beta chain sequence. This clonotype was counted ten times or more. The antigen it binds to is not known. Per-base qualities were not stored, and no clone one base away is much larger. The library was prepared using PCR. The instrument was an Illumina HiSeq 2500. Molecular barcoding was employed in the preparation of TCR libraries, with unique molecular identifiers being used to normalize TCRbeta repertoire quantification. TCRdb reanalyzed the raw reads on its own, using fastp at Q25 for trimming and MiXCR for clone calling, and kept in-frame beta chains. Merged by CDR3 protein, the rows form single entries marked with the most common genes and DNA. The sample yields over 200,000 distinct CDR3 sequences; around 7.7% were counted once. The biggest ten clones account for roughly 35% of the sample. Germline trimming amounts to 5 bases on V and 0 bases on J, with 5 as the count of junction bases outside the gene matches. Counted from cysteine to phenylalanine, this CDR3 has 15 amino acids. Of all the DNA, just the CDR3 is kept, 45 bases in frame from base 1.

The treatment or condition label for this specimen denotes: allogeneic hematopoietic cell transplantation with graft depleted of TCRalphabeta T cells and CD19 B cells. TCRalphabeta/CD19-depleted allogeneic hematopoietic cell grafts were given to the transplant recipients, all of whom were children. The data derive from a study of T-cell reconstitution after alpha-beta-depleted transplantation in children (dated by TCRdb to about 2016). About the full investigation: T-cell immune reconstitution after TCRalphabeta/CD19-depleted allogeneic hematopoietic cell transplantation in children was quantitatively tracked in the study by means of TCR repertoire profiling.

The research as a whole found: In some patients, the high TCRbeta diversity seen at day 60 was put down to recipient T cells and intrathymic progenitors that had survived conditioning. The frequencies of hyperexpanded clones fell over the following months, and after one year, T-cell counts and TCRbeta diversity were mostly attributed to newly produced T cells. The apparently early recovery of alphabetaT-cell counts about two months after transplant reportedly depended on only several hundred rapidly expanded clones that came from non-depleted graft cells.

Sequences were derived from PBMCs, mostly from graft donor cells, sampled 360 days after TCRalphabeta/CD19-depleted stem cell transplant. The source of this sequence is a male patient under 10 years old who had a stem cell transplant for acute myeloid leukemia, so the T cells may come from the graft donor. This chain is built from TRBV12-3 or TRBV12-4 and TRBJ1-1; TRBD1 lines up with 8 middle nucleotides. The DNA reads TGTGCCAGCAGTCCTAGGACAGGGATGAACACTGAAGCTTTCTTT. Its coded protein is CASSPRTGMNTEAFF.